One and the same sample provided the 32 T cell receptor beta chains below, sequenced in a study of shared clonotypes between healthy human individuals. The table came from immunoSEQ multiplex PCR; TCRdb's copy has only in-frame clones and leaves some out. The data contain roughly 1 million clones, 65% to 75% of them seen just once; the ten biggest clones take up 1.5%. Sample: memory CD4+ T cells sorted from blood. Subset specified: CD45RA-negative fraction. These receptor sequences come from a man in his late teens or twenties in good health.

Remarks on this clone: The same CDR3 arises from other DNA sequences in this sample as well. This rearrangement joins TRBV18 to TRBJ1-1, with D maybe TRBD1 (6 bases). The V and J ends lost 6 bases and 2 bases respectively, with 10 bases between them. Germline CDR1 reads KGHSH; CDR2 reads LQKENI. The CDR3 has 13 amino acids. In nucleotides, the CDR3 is TGTGCCAGCTCGGGCGGGACAAACACTGAAGCTTTCTTT. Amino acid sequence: CASSGGTNTEAFF.

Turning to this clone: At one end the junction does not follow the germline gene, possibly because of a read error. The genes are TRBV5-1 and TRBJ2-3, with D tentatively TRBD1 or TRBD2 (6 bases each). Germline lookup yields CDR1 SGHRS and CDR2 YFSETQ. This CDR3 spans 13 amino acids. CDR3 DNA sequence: TGCGCCAGCAGTTTGGACTTTAGGGGGGCGCAGTATTTT. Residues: CASSLDFRGAQYF.

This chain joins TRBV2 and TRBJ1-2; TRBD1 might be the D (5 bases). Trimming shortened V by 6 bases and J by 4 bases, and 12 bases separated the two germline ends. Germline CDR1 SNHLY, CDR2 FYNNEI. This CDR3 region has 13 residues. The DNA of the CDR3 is TGTGCCAGCAGACCCAGACAGTCCTATGGCTACACCTTC. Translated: CASRPRQSYGYTF.

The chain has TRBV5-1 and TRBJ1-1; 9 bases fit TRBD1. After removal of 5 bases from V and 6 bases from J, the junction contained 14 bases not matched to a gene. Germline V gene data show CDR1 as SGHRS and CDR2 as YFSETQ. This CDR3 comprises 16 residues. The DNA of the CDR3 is TGCGCCAGCAGTTCGGGACAGGGTACCACAGGGGCTGAAGCTTTCTTT. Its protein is CASSSGQGTTGAEAFF.

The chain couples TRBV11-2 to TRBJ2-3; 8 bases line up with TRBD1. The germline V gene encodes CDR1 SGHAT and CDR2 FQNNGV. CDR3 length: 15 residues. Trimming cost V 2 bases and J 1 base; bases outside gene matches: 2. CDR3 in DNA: TGTGCCAGCAGCTTATTGGGACAGGGCACAGATACGCAGTATTTT. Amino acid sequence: CASSLLGQGTDTQYF.

The DNA of the CDR3 is TGTGCCAGCAGTTTGGGGTGGTCAGGGGGCGGTGAGACCCAGTACTTC. Protein: CASSLGWSGGGETQYF. V gene TRBV28 combines with J gene TRBJ2-5; TRBD1 aligns across 8 bases. The germline CDR1 and CDR2 sequences are MDHEN and SYDVKM. The ends lost 3 bases at V and 5 bases at J; junction bases unmatched: 11. The CDR3 spans 16 residues. The full variable domain, completed using reference TRBV28 and TRBJ2-5, is DVKVTQSSRYLVKRTGEKVFLECVQDMDHENMFWYRQDPGLGLRLIYFSYDVKMKEKGDIPEGYSVSREKKERFSLILESASTNQTSMYLCASSLGWSGGGETQYFGPGTRLLVL.

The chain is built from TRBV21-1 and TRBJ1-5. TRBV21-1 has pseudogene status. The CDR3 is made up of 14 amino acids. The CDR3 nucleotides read TGTGCCAGCAGCAACCGGGAGGCTCATCAGCCCCAGCATTTT. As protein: CASSNREAHQPQHF.

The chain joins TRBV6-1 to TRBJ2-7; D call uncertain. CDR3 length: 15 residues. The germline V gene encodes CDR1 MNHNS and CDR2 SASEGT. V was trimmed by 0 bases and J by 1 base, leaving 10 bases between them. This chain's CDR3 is CASSEAYHKSYEQYF. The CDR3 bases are TGTGCCAGCAGTGAAGCGTATCATAAATCCTACGAGCAGTACTTC.

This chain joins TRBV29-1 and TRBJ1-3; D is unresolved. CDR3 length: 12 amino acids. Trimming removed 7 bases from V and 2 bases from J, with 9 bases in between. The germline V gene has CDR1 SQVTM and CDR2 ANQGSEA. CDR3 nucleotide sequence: TGCAGCGCCTATATTGCTGGAAACACCATATATTTT. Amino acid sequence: CSAYIAGNTIYF.

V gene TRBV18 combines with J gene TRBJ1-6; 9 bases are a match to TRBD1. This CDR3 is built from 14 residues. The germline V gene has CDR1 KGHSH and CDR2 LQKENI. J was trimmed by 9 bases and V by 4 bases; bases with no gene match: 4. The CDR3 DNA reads TGTGCCAGCTCACAGGGACAGGGACCTTCACCCCTCCACTTT. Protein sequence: CASSQGQGPSPLHF.

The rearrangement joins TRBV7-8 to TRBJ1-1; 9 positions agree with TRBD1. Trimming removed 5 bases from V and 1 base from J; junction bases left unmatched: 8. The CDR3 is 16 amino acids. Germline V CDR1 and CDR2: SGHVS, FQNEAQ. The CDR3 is CASSPGQGLGNTEAFF. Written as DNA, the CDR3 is TGTGCCAGCAGCCCGGGACAGGGTCTGGGGAACACTGAAGCTTTCTTT.

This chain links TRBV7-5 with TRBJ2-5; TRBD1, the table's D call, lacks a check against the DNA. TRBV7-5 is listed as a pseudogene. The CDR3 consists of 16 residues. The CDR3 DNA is TGTGCCAGAAGCCTAATCCCCTGGGGCCTACAAGAGACCCAGTACTTC. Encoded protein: CARSLIPWGLQETQYF.

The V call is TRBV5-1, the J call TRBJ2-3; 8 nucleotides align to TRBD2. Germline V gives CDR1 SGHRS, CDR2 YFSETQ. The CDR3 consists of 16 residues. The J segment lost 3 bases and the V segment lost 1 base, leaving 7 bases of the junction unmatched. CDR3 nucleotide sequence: TGCGCCAGCAGCTTGCAAGGCGGGAGGAGAACAGATACGCAGTATTTT. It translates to CASSLQGGRRTDTQYF.

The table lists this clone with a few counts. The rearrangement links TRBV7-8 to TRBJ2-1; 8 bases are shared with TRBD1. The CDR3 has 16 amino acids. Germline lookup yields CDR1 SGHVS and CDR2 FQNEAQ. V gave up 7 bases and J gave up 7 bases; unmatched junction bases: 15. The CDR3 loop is CASTPGAGGLVNEQFF. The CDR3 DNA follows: TGTGCCAGCACCCCAGGGGCAGGGGGCTTAGTTAATGAGCAGTTCTTC.

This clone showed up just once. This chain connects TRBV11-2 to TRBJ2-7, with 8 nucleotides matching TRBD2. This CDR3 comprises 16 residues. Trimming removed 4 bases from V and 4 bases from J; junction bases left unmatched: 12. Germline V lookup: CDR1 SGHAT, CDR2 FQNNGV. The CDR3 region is CASSSRSGSPTYEQYF. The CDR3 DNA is TGTGCCAGCAGCTCCCGCAGCGGGAGCCCCACGTACGAGCAGTACTTC.

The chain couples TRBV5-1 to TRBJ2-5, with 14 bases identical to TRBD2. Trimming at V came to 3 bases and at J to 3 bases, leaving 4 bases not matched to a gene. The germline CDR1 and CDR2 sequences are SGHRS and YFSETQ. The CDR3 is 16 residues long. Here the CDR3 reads CASSSGTSGGKETQYF. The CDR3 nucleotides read TGCGCCAGCAGCTCCGGGACTAGCGGGGGTAAAGAGACCCAGTACTTC.

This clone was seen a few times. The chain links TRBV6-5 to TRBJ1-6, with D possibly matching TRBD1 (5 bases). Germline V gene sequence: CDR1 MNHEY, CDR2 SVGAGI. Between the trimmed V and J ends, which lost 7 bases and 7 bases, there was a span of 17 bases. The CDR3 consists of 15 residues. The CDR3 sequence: CASTREGSGNSPLHF. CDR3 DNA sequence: TGTGCCAGCACCCGGGAGGGGTCCGGCAATTCACCCCTCCACTTT.

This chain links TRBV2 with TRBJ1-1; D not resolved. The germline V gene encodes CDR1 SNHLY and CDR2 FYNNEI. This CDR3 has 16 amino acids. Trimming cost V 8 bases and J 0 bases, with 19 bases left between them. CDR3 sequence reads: CASVGERLILNTEAFF. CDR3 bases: TGTGCCAGCGTAGGAGAACGCCTGATTTTGAACACTGAAGCTTTCTTT.

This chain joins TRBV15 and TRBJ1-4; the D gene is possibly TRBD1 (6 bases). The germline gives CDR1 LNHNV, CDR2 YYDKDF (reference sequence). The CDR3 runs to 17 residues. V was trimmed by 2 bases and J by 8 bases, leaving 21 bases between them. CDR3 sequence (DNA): TGTGCCACCAGCAGACCGATAACACAGGGTTTGGGGGAAAAACTGTTTTTT. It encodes CATSRPITQGLGEKLFF.

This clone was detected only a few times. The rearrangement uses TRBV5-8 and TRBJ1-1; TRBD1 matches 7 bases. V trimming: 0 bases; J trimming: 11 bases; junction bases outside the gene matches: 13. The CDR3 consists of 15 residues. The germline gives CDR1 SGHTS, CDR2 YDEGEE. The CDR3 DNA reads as TGTGCCAGCAGCTTGGCAGGGACAGTTCCACTGGGGGCTTTCTTT. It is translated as CASSLAGTVPLGAFF.

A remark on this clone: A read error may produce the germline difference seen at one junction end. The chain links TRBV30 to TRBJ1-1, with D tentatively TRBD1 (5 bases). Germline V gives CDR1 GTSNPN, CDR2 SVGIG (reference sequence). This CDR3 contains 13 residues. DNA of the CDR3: TGTGTCTGGAGTGTTGGGGGGAACACTGAAGCTTTCTTT. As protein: CVWSVGGNTEAFF.

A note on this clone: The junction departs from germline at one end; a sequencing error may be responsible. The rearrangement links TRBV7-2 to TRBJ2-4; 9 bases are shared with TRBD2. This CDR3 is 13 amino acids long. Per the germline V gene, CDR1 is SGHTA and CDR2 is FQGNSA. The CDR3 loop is CASSLGSSGESHF. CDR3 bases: TGTGCCAGCAGCTTAGGTTCTAGCGGGGAGTCTCACTTC.

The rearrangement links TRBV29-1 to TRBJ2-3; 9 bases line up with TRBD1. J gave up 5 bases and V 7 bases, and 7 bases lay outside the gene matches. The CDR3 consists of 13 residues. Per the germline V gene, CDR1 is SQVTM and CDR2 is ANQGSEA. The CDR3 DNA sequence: TGCAGCGCTGGACAGGGGATAGGAGATACGCAGTATTTT. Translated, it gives CSAGQGIGDTQYF.

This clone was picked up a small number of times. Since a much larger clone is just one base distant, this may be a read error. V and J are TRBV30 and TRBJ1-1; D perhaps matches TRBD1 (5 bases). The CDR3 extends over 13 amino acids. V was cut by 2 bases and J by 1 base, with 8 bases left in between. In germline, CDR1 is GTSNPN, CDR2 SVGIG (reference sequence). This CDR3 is CAWSSGTNTEAFF. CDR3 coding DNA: TGTGCCTGGAGTTCTGGGACGAACACTGAAGCTTTCTTT.

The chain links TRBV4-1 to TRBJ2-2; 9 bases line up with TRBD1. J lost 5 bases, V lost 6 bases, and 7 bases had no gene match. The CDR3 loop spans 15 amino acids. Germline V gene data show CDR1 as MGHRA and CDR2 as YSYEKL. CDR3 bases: TGCGCCAGCAGTGCTCGGACAGGGGAGACCGGGGAGCTGTTTTTT. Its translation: CASSARTGETGELFF.

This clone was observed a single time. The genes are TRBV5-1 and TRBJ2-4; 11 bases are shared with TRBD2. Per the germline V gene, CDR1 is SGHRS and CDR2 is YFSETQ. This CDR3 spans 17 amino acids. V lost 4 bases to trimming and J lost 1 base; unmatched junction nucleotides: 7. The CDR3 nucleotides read TGCGCCAGCAGCCTGACTAGCGGGAAGGCGGCCAAAAACATTCAGTACTTC. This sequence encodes CASSLTSGKAAKNIQYF.

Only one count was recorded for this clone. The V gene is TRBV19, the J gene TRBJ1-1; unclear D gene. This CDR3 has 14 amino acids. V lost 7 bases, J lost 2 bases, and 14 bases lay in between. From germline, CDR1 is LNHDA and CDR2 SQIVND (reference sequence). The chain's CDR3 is CASTPTFINTEAFF. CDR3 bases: TGTGCCAGTACCCCGACATTCATTAACACTGAAGCTTTCTTT.

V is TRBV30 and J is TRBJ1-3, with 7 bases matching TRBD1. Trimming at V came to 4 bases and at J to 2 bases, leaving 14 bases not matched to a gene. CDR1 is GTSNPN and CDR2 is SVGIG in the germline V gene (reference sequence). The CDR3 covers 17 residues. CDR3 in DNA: TGTGCCTGGATCCCCCCCCTTACTACAGGGGCTGGAAACACCATATATTTT. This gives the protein CAWIPPLTTGAGNTIYF.

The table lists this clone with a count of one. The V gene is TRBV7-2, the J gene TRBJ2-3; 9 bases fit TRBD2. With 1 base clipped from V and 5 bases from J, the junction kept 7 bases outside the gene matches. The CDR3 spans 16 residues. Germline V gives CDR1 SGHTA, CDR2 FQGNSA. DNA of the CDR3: TGTGCCAGCAGCTTAGATGGGGCGGGAGGGCGAGATACGCAGTATTTT. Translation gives CASSLDGAGGRDTQYF.

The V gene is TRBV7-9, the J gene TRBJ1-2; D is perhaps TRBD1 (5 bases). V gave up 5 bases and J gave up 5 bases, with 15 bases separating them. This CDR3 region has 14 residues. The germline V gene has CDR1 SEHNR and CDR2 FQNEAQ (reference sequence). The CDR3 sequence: CASSLGLGPYGYTF. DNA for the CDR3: TGTGCCAGCAGCCTAGGACTGGGGCCATATGGCTACACCTTC.

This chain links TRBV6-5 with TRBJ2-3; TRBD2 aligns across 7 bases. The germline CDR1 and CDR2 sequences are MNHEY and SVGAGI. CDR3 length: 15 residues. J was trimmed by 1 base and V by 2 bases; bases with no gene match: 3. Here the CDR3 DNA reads TGTGCCAGCAGTTACCAGCTAGCGGGCACAGATACGCAGTATTTT. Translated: CASSYQLAGTDTQYF.

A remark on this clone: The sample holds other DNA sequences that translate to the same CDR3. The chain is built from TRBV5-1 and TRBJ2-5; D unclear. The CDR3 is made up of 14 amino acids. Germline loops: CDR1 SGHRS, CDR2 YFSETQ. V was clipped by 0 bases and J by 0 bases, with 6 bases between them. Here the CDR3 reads CASSLAGNQETQYF. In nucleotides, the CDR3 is TGCGCCAGCAGCTTGGCTGGGAACCAAGAGACCCAGTACTTC.